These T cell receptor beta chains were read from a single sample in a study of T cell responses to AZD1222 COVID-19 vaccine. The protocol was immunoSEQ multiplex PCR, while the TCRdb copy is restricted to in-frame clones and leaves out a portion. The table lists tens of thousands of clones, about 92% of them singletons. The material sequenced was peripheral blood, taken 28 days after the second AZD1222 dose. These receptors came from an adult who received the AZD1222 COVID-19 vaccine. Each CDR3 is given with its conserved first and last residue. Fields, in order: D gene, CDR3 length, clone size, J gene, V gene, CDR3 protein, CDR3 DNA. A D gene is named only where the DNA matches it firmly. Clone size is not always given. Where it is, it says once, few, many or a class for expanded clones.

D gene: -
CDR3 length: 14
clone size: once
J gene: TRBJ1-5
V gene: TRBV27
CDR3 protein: CASSAAGTHQPQHF
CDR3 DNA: TGTGCCAGCAGTGCCGCCGGGACCCACCAGCCCCAGCATTTT

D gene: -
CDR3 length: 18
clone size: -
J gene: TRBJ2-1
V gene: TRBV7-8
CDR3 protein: CASSLEGGVTFSYNEQFF
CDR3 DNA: TGTGCCAGCAGCTTAGAGGGCGGGGTTACATTCTCCTACAATGAGCAGTTCTTC

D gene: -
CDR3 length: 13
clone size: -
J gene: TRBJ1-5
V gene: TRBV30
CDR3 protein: CAWGPGVNQPQHF
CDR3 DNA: TGTGCCTGGGGTCCGGGGGTGAATCAGCCCCAGCATTTT

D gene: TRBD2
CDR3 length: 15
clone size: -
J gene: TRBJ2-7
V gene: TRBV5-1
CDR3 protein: CASSLVSGGIVEQYF
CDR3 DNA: TGCGCCAGCAGCTTGGTTAGCGGGGGGATCGTTGAGCAGTACTTC

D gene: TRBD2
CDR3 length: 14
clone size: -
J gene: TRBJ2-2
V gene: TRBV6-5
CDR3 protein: CASNPVAGAGELFF
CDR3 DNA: TGTGCCAGCAACCCCGTAGCGGGGGCCGGGGAGCTGTTTTTT

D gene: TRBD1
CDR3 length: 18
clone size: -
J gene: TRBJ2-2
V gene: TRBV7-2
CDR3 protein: CASSLSGTGVQNTGELFF
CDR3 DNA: TGTGCCAGCAGCTTGTCCGGGACAGGGGTTCAGAACACCGGGGAGCTGTTTTTT

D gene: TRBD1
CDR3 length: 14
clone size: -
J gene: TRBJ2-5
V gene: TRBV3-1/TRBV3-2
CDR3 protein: CASSRNRGGETQYF
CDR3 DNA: TGTGCCAGCAGCCGAAACAGGGGCGGGGAGACCCAGTACTTC

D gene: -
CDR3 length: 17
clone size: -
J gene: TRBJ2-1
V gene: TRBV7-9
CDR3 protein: CASSPGVGGPSYNEQFF
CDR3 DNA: TGTGCCAGCAGCCCAGGCGTAGGGGGGCCCTCCTACAATGAGCAGTTCTTC

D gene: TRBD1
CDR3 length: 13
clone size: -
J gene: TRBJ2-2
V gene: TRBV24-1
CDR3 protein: CATRTGATGELFF
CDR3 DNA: TGTGCCACTCGGACAGGAGCCACCGGGGAGCTGTTTTTT

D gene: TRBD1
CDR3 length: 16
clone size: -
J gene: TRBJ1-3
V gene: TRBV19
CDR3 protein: CASSTSGQRSGNTIYF
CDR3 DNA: TGTGCCAGTAGTACCTCGGGACAGAGATCTGGAAACACCATATATTTT

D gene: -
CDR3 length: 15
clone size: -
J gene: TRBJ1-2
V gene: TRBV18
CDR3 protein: CASSPGQGQSGGYTF
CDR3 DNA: TGTGCCAGCTCACCAGGTCAGGGGCAATCTGGAGGCTACACCTTC

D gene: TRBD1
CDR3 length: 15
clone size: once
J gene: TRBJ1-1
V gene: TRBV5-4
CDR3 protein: CASSLDSRGHTEAFF
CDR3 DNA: TGTGCCAGCAGCTTGGACTCCAGGGGGCACACTGAAGCTTTCTTT

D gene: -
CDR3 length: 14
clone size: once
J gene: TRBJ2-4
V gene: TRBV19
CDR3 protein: CASRLRPSENIQYF
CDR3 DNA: TGTGCCAGTCGTCTTCGACCGTCGGAGAACATTCAGTACTTC

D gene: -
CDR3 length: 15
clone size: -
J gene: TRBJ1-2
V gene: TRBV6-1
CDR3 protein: CASSDVAGSGYGYTF
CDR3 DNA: TGTGCCAGCAGTGACGTGGCAGGGTCCGGCTATGGCTACACCTTC

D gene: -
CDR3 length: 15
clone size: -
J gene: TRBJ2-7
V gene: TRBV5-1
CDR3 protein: CASSLEPSDSYEQYF
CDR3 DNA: TGCGCCAGCAGCTTGGAGCCGTCGGACTCCTACGAGCAGTACTTC

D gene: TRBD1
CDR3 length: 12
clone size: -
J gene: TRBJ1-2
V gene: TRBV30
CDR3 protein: CAWWTGEYGYTF
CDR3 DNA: TGTGCCTGGTGGACAGGCGAGTATGGCTACACCTTC

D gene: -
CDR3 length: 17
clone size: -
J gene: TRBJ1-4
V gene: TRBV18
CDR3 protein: CASSPRKTVATNEKLFF
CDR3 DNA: TGTGCCAGCTCACCACGAAAGACAGTTGCAACTAATGAAAAACTGTTTTTT

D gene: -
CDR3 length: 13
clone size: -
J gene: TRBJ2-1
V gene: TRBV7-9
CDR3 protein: CASRFRGGPEQFF
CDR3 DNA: TGTGCCAGCAGGTTTAGGGGGGGCCCTGAGCAGTTCTTC

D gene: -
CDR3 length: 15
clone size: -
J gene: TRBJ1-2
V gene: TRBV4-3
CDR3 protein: CASSQEGGQVYGYTF
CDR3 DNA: TGCGCCAGCAGCCAAGAAGGAGGACAAGTCTATGGCTACACCTTC

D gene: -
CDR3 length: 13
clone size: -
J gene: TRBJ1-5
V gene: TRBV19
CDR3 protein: CASSIDFYQPQHF
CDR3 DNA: TGTGCCAGTAGTATAGATTTTTATCAGCCCCAGCATTTT

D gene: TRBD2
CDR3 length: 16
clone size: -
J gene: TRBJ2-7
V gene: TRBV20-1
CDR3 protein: CSASVYEIAGGDEQYF
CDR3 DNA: TGCAGTGCTAGTGTCTACGAGATAGCGGGGGGGGACGAGCAGTACTTC

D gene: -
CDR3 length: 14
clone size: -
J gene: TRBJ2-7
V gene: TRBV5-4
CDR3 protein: CASSPGALTYEQYF
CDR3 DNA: TGTGCCAGCAGCCCGGGTGCATTAACCTACGAGCAGTACTTC

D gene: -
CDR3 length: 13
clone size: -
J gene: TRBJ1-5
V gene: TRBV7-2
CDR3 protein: CASSLGDDQPQHF
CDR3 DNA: TGTGCCAGCAGCCTCGGGGACGATCAGCCCCAGCATTTT

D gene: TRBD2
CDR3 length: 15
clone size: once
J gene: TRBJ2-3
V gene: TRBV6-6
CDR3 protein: CASSRLAGNTDTQYF
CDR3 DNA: TGTGCCAGCAGTAGACTAGCGGGGAACACAGATACGCAGTATTTT

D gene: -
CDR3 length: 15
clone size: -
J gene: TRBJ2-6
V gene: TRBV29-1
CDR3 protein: CSASTDNSGANVLTF
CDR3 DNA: TGCAGCGCTTCGACGGATAACTCTGGGGCCAACGTCCTGACTTTC

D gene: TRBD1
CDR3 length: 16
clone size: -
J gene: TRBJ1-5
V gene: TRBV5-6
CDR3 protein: CASSLKAAGGRQPQHF
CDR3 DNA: TGTGCCAGCAGCTTAAAGGCGGCAGGGGGCAGACAGCCCCAGCATTTT

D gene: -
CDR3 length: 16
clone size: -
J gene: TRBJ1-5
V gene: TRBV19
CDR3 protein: CASSRLGGQSNQPQHF
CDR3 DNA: TGTGCCAGTAGTAGATTAGGGGGGCAGAGCAATCAGCCCCAGCATTTT

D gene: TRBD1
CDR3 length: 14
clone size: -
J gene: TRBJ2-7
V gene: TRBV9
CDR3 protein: CASSVGGTGVSQYF
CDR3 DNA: TGTGCCAGCAGCGTAGGAGGGACAGGGGTTTCGCAGTACTTC